Listed below are T cell receptor beta chains from one sample, sequenced in a study of blood T cell repertoires in COVID-19. Data came from immunoSEQ multiplex PCR; TCRdb stores just in-frame clones and leaves some out. The sample includes 250,000 to 350,000 clones, around 90% of them seen just once. The sample consisted of peripheral blood. These receptors all stem from a man aged 18-30 years with active or convalescent COVID-19. The CDR3 runs from the conserved cysteine through the conserved F or W. Fields, in order: J gene, V gene, D gene, clone size, CDR3 protein, CDR3 DNA. D genes are given only for firm matches. The listing skips clone size in some rows; elsewhere it reads once, few, many or a size class.

TRBJ2-2	TRBV3-1/TRBV3-2	-	-	CASSHRLGVTGELFF	TGTGCCAGCAGCCACCGCCTGGGAGTAACCGGGGAGCTGTTTTTT
TRBJ2-2	TRBV27	-	-	CASTAGNGELFF	TGTGCCAGCACGGCAGGAAACGGGGAGCTGTTTTTT
TRBJ1-6	TRBV9	-	-	CASSVDRSYSPLHF	TGTGCCAGCAGCGTAGACAGGTCCTATTCACCCCTCCACTTT
TRBJ1-3	TRBV29-1	TRBD1	-	CSVTPTGAGNTIYF	TGCAGCGTAACACCTACAGGGGCTGGAAACACCATATATTTT
TRBJ1-5	TRBV9	-	-	CASSQSPGVQPQHF	TGTGCCAGCAGCCAAAGCCCGGGTGTACAGCCCCAGCATTTT
TRBJ2-1	TRBV7-9	-	-	CASSLSRLGSYNEQFF	TGTGCCAGCAGCTTATCACGACTAGGCTCCTACAATGAGCAGTTCTTC
TRBJ2-7	TRBV6-5	-	-	CASSLRDNYYEQYF	TGTGCCAGCAGTCTCCGGGACAATTACTACGAGCAGTACTTC
TRBJ2-1	TRBV7-8	-	-	CASSPPGAYNEQFF	TGTGCCAGCAGCCCCCCAGGCGCCTACAATGAGCAGTTCTTC
TRBJ1-4	TRBV28	-	-	CASSRGEIAATNEKLFF	TGTGCCAGCAGTCGCGGGGAAATTGCGGCAACTAATGAAAAACTGTTTTTT
TRBJ1-2	TRBV28	TRBD1	-	CASRTGNLAYTF	TGTGCCTCCCGGACAGGGAACTTGGCCTACACCTTC
TRBJ1-6	TRBV29-1	TRBD1	-	CSVDNRTGRLGSYNSPLHF	TGCAGCGTTGATAATCGGACAGGGCGGCTTGGCTCCTATAATTCACCCCTCCACTTT
TRBJ2-7	TRBV7-2	-	-	CASSSESTFGSYEQYF	TGTGCCAGCAGCTCCGAAAGCACTTTCGGTTCCTACGAGCAGTACTTC
TRBJ1-5	TRBV6-6	-	-	CASSEVGQPQHF	TGTGCCAGTTCAGAGGTTGGTCAGCCCCAGCATTTT
TRBJ1-3	TRBV9	-	once	CASSPTGDGNTIYF	TGTGCCAGCAGCCCGACGGGGGATGGAAACACCATATATTTT
TRBJ1-1	TRBV11-2	TRBD1	-	CASSLWTGANTEAFF	TGTGCCAGCAGCTTATGGACAGGGGCGAACACTGAAGCTTTCTTT
TRBJ2-7	TRBV19	TRBD1	-	CASSIRGQMEEQYF	TGTGCCAGTAGTATAAGGGGGCAGATGGAAGAGCAGTACTTC
TRBJ1-6	TRBV5-6	-	-	CASSLGRANSPLHF	TGTGCCAGCAGCTTAGGCAGGGCGAATTCACCCCTCCACTTT
TRBJ2-2	TRBV4-2	TRBD2	-	CASSQGVGRFNTGELFF	TGTGCCAGCAGCCAAGGGGTCGGGAGGTTTAACACCGGGGAGCTGTTTTTT
TRBJ2-2	TRBV7-8	TRBD2	-	CASSKTRLGLAANTGELFF	TGTGCCAGCAGTAAGACCCGACTTGGACTAGCCGCGAACACCGGGGAGCTGTTTTTT
TRBJ1-4	TRBV2	-	-	CASRLVGEKLFF	TGTGCCAGCAGACTAGTCGGAGAAAAACTGTTTTTT
TRBJ1-1	TRBV15	-	-	CATSRDQQGAFF	TGTGCCACCAGCAGAGATCAGCAGGGAGCTTTCTTT
TRBJ1-1	TRBV12-3/TRBV12-4	-	-	CASSHQLEGEAFF	TGTGCCAGCAGTCACCAATTAGAGGGAGAAGCTTTCTTT
TRBJ1-2	TRBV11-2	-	-	CASSLEGGSNSGYTF	TGTGCCAGCAGCTTAGAAGGCGGTTCTAACTCCGGCTACACCTTC
TRBJ2-3	TRBV7-2	TRBD2	-	CASSLSGGRGGTDTQYF	TGTGCCAGCAGCTTATCGGGGGGGCGGGGTGGCACAGATACGCAGTATTTT
TRBJ2-7	TRBV27	TRBD1	-	CASSTSGTGGAGHPYEQYF	TGTGCCAGCAGTACATCCGGGACAGGGGGCGCAGGCCACCCCTACGAGCAGTACTTC
TRBJ1-1	TRBV28	TRBD1	-	CASLQGGNTEAFF	TGTGCCAGCCTCCAGGGGGGGAACACTGAAGCTTTCTTT
TRBJ1-5	TRBV27	TRBD1	-	CATTRRTGGDQPQHF	TGTGCCACCACCCGACGGACAGGGGGAGATCAGCCCCAGCATTTT
TRBJ2-7	TRBV13	TRBD2	-	CASSPGGLVERQYF	TGTGCCAGCAGCCCGGGGGGACTAGTCGAAAGGCAGTACTTC
TRBJ2-7	TRBV19	TRBD2	-	CASSMGREARPQYF	TGTGCCAGTAGTATGGGGCGGGAGGCACGGCCGCAGTACTTC
TRBJ2-3	TRBV24-1	-	-	CATSDRRQITDTQYF	TGTGCCACCAGTGACCGGAGACAGATTACAGATACGCAGTATTTT
TRBJ1-3	TRBV10-3	-	-	CAISESTGLGNTIYF	TGTGCCATCAGTGAGTCTACAGGCCTCGGAAACACCATATATTTT
TRBJ1-2	TRBV6-8	-	-	CASSYRSRGSSRGYTF	TGTGCCAGCAGTTACAGGTCCAGGGGATCATCGAGAGGCTACACCTTC
TRBJ2-2	TRBV22-1	-	-	CPGSARRRFNTGELFF	TGTCCTGGGAGCGCACGGCGGAGATTCAACACCGGGGAGCTGTTTTTT
TRBJ1-2	TRBV6-5	-	-	CATGWVRGYTF	TGTGCGACGGGGTGGGTACGAGGCTACACCTTC
TRBJ2-1	TRBV5-1	-	-	CASSLLTGGSGEQFF	TGCGCCAGCAGCTTGTTAACGGGGGGCTCGGGTGAGCAGTTCTTC
TRBJ2-1	TRBV3-1/TRBV3-2	TRBD2	-	CASSHLAGDGVDWQFF	TGTGCCAGCAGCCACCTAGCGGGAGATGGGGTTGATTGGCAGTTCTTC
TRBJ1-6	TRBV7-9	-	-	CASSNRNYGNSPLHF	TGTGCCAGCAGCAACCGCAACTACGGGAACTCACCCCTCCACTTT
TRBJ2-7	TRBV5-1	-	-	CASSFAGRYEQYF	TGCGCCAGCAGCTTCGCAGGGCGCTACGAGCAGTACTTC
TRBJ1-6	TRBV6-5	-	-	CASTRGLNSPLHF	TGTGCCAGCACAAGGGGGTTGAATTCACCCCTCCACTTT
TRBJ2-5	TRBV2	TRBD2	-	CASSENSGGTQETQYF	TGTGCCAGCAGTGAGAATAGCGGGGGGACCCAAGAGACCCAGTACTTC
TRBJ1-1	TRBV5-1	-	once	CASSSLDRSTEAFF	TGCGCCAGCAGCTCCCTAGACAGGTCGACTGAAGCTTTCTTT
TRBJ2-3	TRBV5-4	-	-	CASSEATEAVVGTDTQYF	TGTGCCAGCAGCGAGGCCACCGAAGCGGTAGTGGGTACAGATACGCAGTATTTT
TRBJ1-5	TRBV28	-	-	CASSLDNQPQHF	TGTGCCAGCAGCCTAGACAATCAGCCCCAGCATTTT
TRBJ1-5	TRBV4-1	-	-	CASSQTGTSNQPQHF	TGCGCCAGCAGCCAAACCGGGACAAGCAATCAGCCCCAGCATTTT
TRBJ2-7	TRBV7-3	-	-	CASSLSYRQARTYEQYF	TGTGCCAGCAGCTTATCCTACCGACAGGCTAGGACCTACGAGCAGTACTTC
TRBJ1-4	TRBV28	TRBD1	-	CASNPLRTGHRNEKLFF	TGTGCCAGCAATCCCCTTCGGACAGGGCATAGAAATGAAAAACTGTTTTTT
TRBJ1-2	TRBV11-2	-	-	CASTPGDYGYTF	TGTGCCAGCACCCCCGGGGACTATGGCTACACCTTC
TRBJ1-2	TRBV4-1	TRBD1	once	CASSPLAGAGTELGYTF	TGCGCCAGCAGCCCCCTGGCAGGGGCAGGGACAGAACTTGGCTACACCTTC
TRBJ1-2	TRBV29-1	-	-	CSVATDSYGYTF	TGCAGCGTTGCTACGGACAGCTATGGCTACACCTTC
TRBJ2-5	TRBV10-2	TRBD1	-	CASTGYRTGWNQETQYF	TGCGCCAGCACTGGGTATCGGACAGGCTGGAACCAAGAGACCCAGTACTTC
TRBJ1-2	TRBV20-1	TRBD1	few	CSASGGTATNYGYTF	TGCAGTGCTAGTGGCGGGACAGCTACTAACTATGGCTACACCTTC
TRBJ1-5	TRBV18	TRBD1	-	CASSPFPRTGGGNQPQHF	TGTGCCAGCTCACCATTCCCCAGGACAGGGGGGGGAAATCAGCCCCAGCATTTT
TRBJ2-1	TRBV27	-	-	CASSLTRNNEQFF	TGTGCCAGCAGTTTAACCAGAAACAATGAGCAGTTCTTC
TRBJ1-6	TRBV7-9	TRBD1	-	CASSSILVRDRGPPLHF	TGTGCCAGCAGCTCGATACTCGTCCGGGACAGGGGACCACCCCTCCACTTT